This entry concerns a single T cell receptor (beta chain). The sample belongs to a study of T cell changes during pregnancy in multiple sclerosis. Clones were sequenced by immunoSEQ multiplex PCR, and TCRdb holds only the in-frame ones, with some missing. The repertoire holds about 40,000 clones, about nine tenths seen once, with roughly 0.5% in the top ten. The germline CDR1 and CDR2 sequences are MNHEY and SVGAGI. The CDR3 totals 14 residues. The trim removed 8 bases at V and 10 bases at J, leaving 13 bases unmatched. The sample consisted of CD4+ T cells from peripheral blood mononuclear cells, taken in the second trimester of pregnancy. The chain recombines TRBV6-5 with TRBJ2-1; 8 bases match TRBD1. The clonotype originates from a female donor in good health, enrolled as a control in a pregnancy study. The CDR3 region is CASARGQASIEQFF. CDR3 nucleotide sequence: TGTGCCAGCGCCAGGGGGCAGGCTAGCATCGAGCAGTTCTTC.